This T cell receptor beta chain comes out of a study of patients and donors after allogeneic stem cell transplantation (dated by TCRdb to the early 2020s). The library was made by RT-PCR. TCRdb lists the instrument as NextSeq 550. TCRdb passed the public sequencing reads through fastp at Q25 and MiXCR, retaining productive beta sequences. For every CDR3 protein sequence, its rows merge into one entry that carries the most common genes and DNA. This sample lists a few hundred thousand distinct CDR3 sequences; around two fifths were detected once. The ten biggest clones cover 11% of the sample. In the germline V gene, CDR1 corresponds to MGHRA and CDR2 to YSYEKL. Spanning cysteine to phenylalanine, the CDR3 consists of 17 amino acids. Here the CDR3 DNA is all that survives: 51 bases in frame from base 1. Trimming takes 2 bases from V and 0 bases from J, and the germline ends sit 16 bases apart. This clonotype was counted between two and nine times. What this receptor recognizes is not known. No much larger clone is present one base from it, and per-base qualities are unavailable.

The chain was built from TRBV4-1 and TRBJ1-2; the D gene is possibly TRBD1, with 6 bases matching. This receptor was obtained from a human donor who was either an allogeneic HSCT recipient or a stem cell or donor lymphocyte infusion donor (not recorded which). It is not recorded whose cells these are; they may come from a transplant donor. Input material: blood, either unsorted or a sorted T cell fraction (not recorded which). The bases are TGCGCCAGCAGCCAAAGGCACGGGGGCGTCGCTAACTATGGCTACACCTTC. This gives the protein CASSQRHGGVANYGYTF.